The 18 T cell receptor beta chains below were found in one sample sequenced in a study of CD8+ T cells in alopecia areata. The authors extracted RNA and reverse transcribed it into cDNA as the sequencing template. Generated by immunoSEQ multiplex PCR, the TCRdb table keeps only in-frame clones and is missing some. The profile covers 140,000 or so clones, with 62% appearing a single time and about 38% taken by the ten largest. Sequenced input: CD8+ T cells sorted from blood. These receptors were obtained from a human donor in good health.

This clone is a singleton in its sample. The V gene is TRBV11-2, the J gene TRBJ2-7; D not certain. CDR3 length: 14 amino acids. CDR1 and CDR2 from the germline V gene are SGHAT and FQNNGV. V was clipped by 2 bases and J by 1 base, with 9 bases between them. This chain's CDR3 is CASSLRAESYEQYF. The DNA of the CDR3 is TGTGCCAGCAGCTTAAGGGCAGAGTCCTACGAGCAGTACTTC.

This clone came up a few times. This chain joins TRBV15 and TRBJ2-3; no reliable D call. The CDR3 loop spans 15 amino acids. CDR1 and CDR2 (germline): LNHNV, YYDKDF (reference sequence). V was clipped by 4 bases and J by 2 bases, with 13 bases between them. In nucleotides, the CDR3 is TGTGCCACCAGCACCCGGGCGATTCTCACAGATACGCAGTATTTT. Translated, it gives CATSTRAILTDTQYF.

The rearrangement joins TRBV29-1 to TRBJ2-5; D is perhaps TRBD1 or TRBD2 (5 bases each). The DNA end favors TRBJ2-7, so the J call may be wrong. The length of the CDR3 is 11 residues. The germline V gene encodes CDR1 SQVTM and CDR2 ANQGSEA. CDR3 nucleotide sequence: TGCAGCGTTGCAGGGAGAAGCGAGCAGTACTTC. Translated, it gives CSVAGRSEQYF.

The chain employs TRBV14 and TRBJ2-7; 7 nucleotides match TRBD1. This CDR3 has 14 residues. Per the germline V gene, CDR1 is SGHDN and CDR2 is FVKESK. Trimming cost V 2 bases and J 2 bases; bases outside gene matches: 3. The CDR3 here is CASSQKQGTYEQYF. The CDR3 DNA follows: TGTGCCAGCAGCCAAAAACAGGGGACCTACGAGCAGTACTTC.

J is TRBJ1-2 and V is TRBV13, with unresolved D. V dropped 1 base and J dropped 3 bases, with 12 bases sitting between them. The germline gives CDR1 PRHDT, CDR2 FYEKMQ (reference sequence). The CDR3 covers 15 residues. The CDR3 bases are TGTGCCAGCAGCTTAGCGGGAATTTTGGACTATGGCTACACCTTC. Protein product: CASSLAGILDYGYTF.

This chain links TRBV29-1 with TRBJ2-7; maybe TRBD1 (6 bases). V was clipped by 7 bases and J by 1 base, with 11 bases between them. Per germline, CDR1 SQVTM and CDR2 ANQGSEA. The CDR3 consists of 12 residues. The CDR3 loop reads CSAETGSYEQYF. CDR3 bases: TGCAGCGCCGAGACAGGATCCTACGAGCAGTACTTC.

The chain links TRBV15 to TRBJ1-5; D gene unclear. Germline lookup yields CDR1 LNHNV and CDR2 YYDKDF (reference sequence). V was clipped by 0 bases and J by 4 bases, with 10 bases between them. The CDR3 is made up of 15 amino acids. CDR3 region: CATSRDRSWNQPQHF. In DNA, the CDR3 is TGTGCCACCAGCAGAGACAGGTCCTGGAATCAGCCCCAGCATTTT.

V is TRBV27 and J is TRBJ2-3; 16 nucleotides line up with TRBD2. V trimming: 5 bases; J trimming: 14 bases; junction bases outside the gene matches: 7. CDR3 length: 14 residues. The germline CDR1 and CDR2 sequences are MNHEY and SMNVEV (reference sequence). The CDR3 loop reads CASSLGTSGRALYF. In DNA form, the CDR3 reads TGTGCCAGCAGTCTCGGGACTAGCGGGAGGGCCCTGTATTTT.

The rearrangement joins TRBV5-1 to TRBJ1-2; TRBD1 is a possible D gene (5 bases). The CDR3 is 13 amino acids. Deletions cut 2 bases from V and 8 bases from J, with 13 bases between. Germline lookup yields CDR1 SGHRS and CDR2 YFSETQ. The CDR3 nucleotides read TGCGCCAGCAGCTTCACAGGAACGTTGGGCTACACCTTC. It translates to CASSFTGTLGYTF. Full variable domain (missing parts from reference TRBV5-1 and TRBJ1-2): KAGVTQTPRYLIKTRGQQVTLSCSPISGHRSVSWYQQTPGQGLQFLFEYFSETQRNKGNFPGRFSGRQFSNSRSEMNVSTLELGDSALYLCASSFTGTLGYTFGSGTRLTVV.

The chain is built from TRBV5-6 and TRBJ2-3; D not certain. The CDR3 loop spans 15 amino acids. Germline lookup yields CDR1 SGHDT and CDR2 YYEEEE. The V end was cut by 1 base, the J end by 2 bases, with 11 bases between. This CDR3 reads CASSLYGPPTDTQYF. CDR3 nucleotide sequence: TGTGCCAGCAGCTTGTACGGTCCCCCCACAGATACGCAGTATTTT.

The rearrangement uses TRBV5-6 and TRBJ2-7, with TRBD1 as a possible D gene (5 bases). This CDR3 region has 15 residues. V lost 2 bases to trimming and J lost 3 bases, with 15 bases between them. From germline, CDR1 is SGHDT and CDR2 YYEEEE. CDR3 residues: CASSFLGQGHYEQYF. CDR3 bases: TGTGCCAGCAGCTTTTTAGGCCAGGGCCACTACGAGCAGTACTTC.

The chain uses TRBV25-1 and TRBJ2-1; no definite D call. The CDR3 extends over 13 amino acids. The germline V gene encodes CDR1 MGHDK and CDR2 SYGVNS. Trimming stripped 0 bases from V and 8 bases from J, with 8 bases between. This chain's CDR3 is CASSEYELHEQFF. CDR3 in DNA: TGTGCCAGCAGTGAATACGAACTGCATGAGCAGTTCTTC. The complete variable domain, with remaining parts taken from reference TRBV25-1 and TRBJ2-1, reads EADIYQTPRYLVIGTGKKITLECSQTMGHDKMYWYQQDPGMELHLIHYSYGVNSTEKGDLSSESTVSRIRTEHFPLTLESARPSHTSQYLCASSEYELHEQFFGPGTRLTVL.

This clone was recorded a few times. CDR3 amino acids: CSVEDGGSTGELFF. The CDR3 bases are TGCAGCGTTGAAGACGGCGGGAGCACCGGGGAGCTGTTTTTT. V is TRBV29-1 and J is TRBJ2-2; 7 bases align to TRBD2. The CDR3 runs 14 residues. Germline-derived CDR1 and CDR2 are SQVTM and ANQGSEA. The ends lost 0 bases at V and 4 bases at J; junction bases unmatched: 2.

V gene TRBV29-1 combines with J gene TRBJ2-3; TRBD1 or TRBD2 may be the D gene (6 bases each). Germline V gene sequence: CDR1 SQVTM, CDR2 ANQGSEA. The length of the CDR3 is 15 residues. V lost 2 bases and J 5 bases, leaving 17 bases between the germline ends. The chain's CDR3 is CSVESTGAGRDTQYF. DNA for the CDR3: TGCAGCGTTGAATCCACGGGGGCAGGGAGAGATACGCAGTATTTT.

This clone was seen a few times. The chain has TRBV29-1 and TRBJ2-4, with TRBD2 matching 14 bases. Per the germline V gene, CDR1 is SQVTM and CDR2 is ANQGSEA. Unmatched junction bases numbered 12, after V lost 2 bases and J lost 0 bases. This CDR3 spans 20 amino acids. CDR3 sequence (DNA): TGCAGCGTTGAACTAGCCGGGACTAGCGGGAGTGGCCTAGCCAAAAACATTCAGTACTTC. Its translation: CSVELAGTSGSGLAKNIQYF.

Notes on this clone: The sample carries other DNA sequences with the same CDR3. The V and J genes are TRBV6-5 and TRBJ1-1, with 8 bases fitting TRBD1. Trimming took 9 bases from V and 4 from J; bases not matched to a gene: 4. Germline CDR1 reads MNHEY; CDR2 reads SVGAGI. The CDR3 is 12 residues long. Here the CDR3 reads CASRTGLTEAFF. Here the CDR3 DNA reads TGTGCCAGTCGGACAGGGCTCACTGAAGCTTTCTTT.

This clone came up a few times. CDR3 nucleotides: TGCGCCAGCAGTCAACCCCATGGGGACTACGAGCAGTACTTC. Amino acids: CASSQPHGDYEQYF. This chain uses TRBV23-1 with TRBJ2-7; D is unclear. TRBV23-1 is an ORF for which the function is uncertain. The V gene lost 2 bases and the J gene lost 3 bases, with 11 bases spanning the gap. CDR3 size: 14 residues.

In DNA form, the CDR3 reads TGTGCCAGCGTAGCCACCGGGGAGCTGTTTTTT. This translates into CASVATGELFF. This rearrangement joins TRBV2 to TRBJ2-2; D ambiguous. The CDR3 is made up of 11 amino acids. CDR1 and CDR2 from the germline V gene are SNHLY and FYNNEI. V lost 8 bases to trimming and J lost 4 bases, with 5 bases between them.